This T cell receptor (beta chain) was obtained from a study of CD8+CD57+ T cells in acquired aplastic anemia. Study context: Mean yield of DNA from sorted CD4+ and CD8+ cells was around 3 ug. Healthy CD8+ samples averaged around 10 million reads. Study-level results: Patients and healthy controls showed no significant CD8+ Simpson's diversity difference.

The template used for profiling TCR beta VDJ and CDR3 was genomic DNA. MiXCR, run by TCRdb on the reads, gives a single entry per CDR3 protein. The sample shows tens of thousands of distinct CDR3 sequences, more than 75% of them seen only once. With respect to this clonotype: Its antigen remains unknown.

Germline V gives CDR1 DFQATT, CDR2 SNEGSKA (reference sequence). J was trimmed by 4 bases and V by 5 bases; bases with no gene match: 6. The CDR3 runs 13 residues. This chain links TRBV20-1 with TRBJ1-2; 8 bases are a match to TRBD1. Sequenced input: sorted CD4+, CD8+, or CD8+CD57+ T cells (not recorded which) from PBMCs. The receptor was isolated from a human donor in good health, serving as a control. CDR3 region: CSARTGSPYGYTF. DNA of the CDR3: TGCAGTGCTCGGACAGGGAGCCCCTATGGCTACACCTTC.